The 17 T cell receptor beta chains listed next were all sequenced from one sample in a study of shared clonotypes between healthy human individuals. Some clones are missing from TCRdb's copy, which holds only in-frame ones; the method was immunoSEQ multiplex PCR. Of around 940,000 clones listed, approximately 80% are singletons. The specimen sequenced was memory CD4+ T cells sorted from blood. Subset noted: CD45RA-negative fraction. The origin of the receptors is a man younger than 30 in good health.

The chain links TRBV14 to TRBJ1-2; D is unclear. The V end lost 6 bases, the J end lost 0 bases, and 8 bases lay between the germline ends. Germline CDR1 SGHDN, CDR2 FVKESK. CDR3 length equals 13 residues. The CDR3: CASSPTSNYGYTF. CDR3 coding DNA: TGTGCCAGCAGTCCGACCTCTAACTATGGCTACACCTTC.

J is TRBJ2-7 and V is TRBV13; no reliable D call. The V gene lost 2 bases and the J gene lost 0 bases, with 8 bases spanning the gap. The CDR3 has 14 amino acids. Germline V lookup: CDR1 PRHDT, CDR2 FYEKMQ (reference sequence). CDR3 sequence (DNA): TGTGCCAGCAGCTTATTAGGGCTCTCCTACGAGCAGTACTTC. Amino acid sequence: CASSLLGLSYEQYF. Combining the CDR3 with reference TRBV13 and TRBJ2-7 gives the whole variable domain AAGVIQSPRHLIKEKRETATLKCYPIPRHDTVYWYQQGPGQDPQFLISFYEKMQSDKGSIPDRFSAQQFSDYHSELNMSSLELGDSALYFCASSLLGLSYEQYFGPGTRLTVT.

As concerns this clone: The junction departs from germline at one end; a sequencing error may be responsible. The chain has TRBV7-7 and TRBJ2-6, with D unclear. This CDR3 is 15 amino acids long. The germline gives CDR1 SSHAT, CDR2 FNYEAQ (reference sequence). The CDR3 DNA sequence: TGTGCTAGCAGCTTAGGTCGCTCTGGGGCCAACGTCCTGACTTTC. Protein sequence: CASSLGRSGANVLTF. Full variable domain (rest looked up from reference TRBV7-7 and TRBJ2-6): GAGVSQSPRYKVTKRGQDVTLRCDPISSHATLYWYQQALGQGPEFLTYFNYEAQPDKSGLPSDRFSAERPEGSISTLTIQRTEQRDSAMYRCASSLGRSGANVLTFGAGSRLTVL.

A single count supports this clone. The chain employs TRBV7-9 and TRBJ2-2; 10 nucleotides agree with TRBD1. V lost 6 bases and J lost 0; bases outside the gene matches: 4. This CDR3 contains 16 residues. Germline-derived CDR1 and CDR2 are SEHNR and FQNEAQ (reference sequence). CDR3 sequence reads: CASRRGQGANTGELFF. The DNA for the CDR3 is TGTGCCAGCAGACGCGGACAGGGGGCGAACACCGGGGAGCTGTTTTTT.

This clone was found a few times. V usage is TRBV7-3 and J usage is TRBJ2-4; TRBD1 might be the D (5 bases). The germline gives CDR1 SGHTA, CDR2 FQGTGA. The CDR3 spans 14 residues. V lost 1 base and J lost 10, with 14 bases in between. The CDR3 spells CASSLSGPGYIQYF. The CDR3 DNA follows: TGTGCCAGCAGCTTAAGCGGACCAGGGTATATTCAGTACTTC.

The CDR3 protein is CASSYHGGPSSTDTQYF. In DNA, the CDR3 is TGTGCCAGCAGCTACCACGGGGGGCCCTCTAGCACAGATACGCAGTATTTT. The rearrangement links TRBV7-3 to TRBJ2-3; a weak D match, TRBD2 (7 bases). Per the germline V gene, CDR1 is SGHTA and CDR2 is FQGTGA. This CDR3 is built from 17 residues. V dropped 4 bases and J dropped 0 bases, with 17 bases sitting between them.

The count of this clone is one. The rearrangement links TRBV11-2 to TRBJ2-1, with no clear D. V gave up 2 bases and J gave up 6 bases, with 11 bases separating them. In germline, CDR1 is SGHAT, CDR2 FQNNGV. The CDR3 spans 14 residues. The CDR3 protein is CASSLLGIVNEQFF. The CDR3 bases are TGTGCCAGCAGCTTATTAGGGATCGTCAATGAGCAGTTCTTC.

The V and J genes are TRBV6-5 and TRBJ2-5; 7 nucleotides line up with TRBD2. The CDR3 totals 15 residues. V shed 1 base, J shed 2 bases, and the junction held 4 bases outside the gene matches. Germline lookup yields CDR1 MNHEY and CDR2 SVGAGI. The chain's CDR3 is CASSYLTGLQETQYF. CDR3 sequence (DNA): TGTGCCAGCAGTTACTTGACGGGACTACAAGAGACCCAGTACTTC.

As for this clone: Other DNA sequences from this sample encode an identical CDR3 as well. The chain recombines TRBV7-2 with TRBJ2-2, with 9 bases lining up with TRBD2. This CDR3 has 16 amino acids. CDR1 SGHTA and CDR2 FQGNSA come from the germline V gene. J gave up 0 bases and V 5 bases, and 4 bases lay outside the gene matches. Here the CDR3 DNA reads TGTGCCAGCAGCCCTCTAGCGGGAACGAACACCGGGGAGCTGTTTTTT. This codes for CASSPLAGTNTGELFF.

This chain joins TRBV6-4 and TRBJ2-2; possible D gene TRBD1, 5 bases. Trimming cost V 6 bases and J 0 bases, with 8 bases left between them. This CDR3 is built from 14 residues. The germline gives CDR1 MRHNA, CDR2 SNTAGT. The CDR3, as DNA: TGTGCCAGCAGCAGGGAATCGAACACCGGGGAGCTGTTTTTT. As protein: CASSRESNTGELFF.

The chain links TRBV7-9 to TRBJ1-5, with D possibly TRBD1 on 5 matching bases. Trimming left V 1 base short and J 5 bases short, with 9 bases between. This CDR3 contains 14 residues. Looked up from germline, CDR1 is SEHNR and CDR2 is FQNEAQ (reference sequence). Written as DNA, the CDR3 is TGTGCCAGCAGCTTAGAGGGGAACGATCAGCCCCAGCATTTT. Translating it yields CASSLEGNDQPQHF.

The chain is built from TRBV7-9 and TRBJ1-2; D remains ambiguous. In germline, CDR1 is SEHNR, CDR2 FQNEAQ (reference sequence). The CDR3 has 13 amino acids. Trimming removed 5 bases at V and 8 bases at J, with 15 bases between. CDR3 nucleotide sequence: TGTGCCAGCAGCCCTGACGGCTCTGGAGGCTACACCTTC. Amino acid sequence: CASSPDGSGGYTF.

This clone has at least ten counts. DNA for the CDR3: TGCGCCAGCAGCTCCCCGGGACAGGGGAGGGAGCAGTACTTC. Translating gives CASSSPGQGREQYF. The J gene is TRBJ2-7, the V gene TRBV5-1; 10 positions match TRBD1. Germline V CDR1 and CDR2: SGHRS, YFSETQ. The CDR3 contains 14 residues. The V segment lost 3 bases and the J segment 7 bases; nucleotides outside the gene matches: 7. The complete variable domain, with remaining parts taken from reference TRBV5-1 and TRBJ2-7, reads KAGVTQTPRYLIKTRGQQVTLSCSPISGHRSVSWYQQTPGQGLQFLFEYFSETQRNKGNFPGRFSGRQFSNSRSEMNVSTLELGDSALYLCASSSPGQGREQYFGPGTRLTVT.

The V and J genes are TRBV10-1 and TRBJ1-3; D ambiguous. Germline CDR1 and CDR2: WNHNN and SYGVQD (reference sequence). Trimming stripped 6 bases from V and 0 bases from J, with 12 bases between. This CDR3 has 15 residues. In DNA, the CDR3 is TGCGCCAGCAGCCTAGGATCGAGCTCTGGAAACACCATATATTTT. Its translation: CASSLGSSSGNTIYF.

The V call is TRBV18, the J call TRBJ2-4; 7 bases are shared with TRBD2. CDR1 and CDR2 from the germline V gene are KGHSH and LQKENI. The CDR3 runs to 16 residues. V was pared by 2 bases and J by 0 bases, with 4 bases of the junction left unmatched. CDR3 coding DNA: TGTGCCAGCTCACCAATAAGCGGGGTAGCCAAAAACATTCAGTACTTC. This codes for CASSPISGVAKNIQYF. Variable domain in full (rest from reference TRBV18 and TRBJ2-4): NAGVMQNPRHLVRRRGQEARLRCSPMKGHSHVYWYRQLPEEGLKFMVYLQKENIIDESGMPKERFSAEFPKEGPSILRIQQVVRGDSAAYFCASSPISGVAKNIQYFGAGTRLSVL.

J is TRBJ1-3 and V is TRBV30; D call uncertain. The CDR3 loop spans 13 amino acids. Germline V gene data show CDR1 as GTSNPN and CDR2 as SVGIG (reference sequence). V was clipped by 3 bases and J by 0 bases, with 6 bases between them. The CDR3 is CAWRPVSGNTIYF. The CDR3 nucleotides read TGTGCCTGGAGACCCGTCTCTGGAAACACCATATATTTT.

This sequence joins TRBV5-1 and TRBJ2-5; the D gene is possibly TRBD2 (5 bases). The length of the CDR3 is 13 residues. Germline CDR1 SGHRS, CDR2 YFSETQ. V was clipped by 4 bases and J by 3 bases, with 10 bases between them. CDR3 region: CASSPRTEETQYF. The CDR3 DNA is TGCGCCAGCAGCCCCCGGACTGAAGAGACCCAGTACTTC.